A selection of T cell receptor beta chains follows, all from one sample in a study of blood T cell repertoires in COVID-19. Data came from immunoSEQ multiplex PCR; TCRdb stores just in-frame clones and leaves some out. This sample yields about 290,000 clones, of which roughly 90% are seen a single time; around 10% belongs to the top ten. The source material was peripheral blood. The receptors were sampled from a woman aged 25 to 45 with COVID-19, enrolled during active disease. The CDR3 runs from the conserved cysteine through the conserved F or W.

TRBJ2-3	TRBV1	CTSSPWTSGGRDTDTQYF
TRBJ2-7	TRBV3-1/TRBV3-2	CASSQVGTGGSSEQYF
TRBJ1-1	TRBV28	CASSFTRGPPNTEAFF
TRBJ1-5	TRBV27	CASSQGGNQPQHF
TRBJ2-7	TRBV3-1/TRBV3-2	CASRPLIRRSYEQYF
TRBJ2-1	TRBV6-5	CASEGRGLAGIEQFF
TRBJ1-5	TRBV7-8	CASSLDPDQPQHF
TRBJ2-7	TRBV25-1	CASSEGQGILYEQYF
TRBJ1-3	TRBV29-1	CSVVLWGQGNSGNTIYF
TRBJ2-2	TRBV2	CASRFAGAGELFF
TRBJ1-2	TRBV5-1	CASSSGFQGEIYGYTF
TRBJ2-4	TRBV6-1	CASSEADIQNIQYF
TRBJ2-1	TRBV10-3	CAISEGTSGSLWDEQFF
TRBJ2-7	TRBV6-5	CASSYSSGGEQYF
TRBJ2-3	TRBV2	CASKQSGRSGDTQYF
TRBJ1-2	TRBV10-2	CASSEVPLRGGYGYTF
TRBJ1-4	TRBV5-6	CASTDSGTGGSEKLFF
TRBJ2-3	TRBV5-1	CASSSGTSGFYTQYF
TRBJ1-6	TRBV5-1	CASSLLRKGDSPLHF
TRBJ2-5	TRBV2	CASSVGQGQETQYF
TRBJ1-2	TRBV5-1	CASSLYRAEYGYTF
TRBJ1-2	TRBV10-1	CASSESGVPSNYGYTF
TRBJ2-7	TRBV7-9	CASSSLRASGGREQYF
TRBJ2-3	TRBV27	CASSFMSTDTQYF
TRBJ1-1	TRBV18	CASSTNRDTEAFF
TRBJ2-7	TRBV19	CASSSGQGAYEQYF
TRBJ1-2	TRBV28	CASSLALDFNYGYTF
TRBJ1-1	TRBV3-1/TRBV3-2	CASSRASTEAFF
TRBJ2-3	TRBV9	CASSVSGGFSTDTQYF
TRBJ2-7	TRBV10-2	CASRGTGSSYEQYF
TRBJ1-6	TRBV6-6	CASSLRTGEYSPLHF
TRBJ2-2	TRBV24-1	CATSSRAPNTGELFF
TRBJ1-5	TRBV7-8	CASSPQEGGPGNQPQHF
TRBJ1-2	TRBV6-5	CASSLGGGYGYTF
TRBJ1-1	TRBV19	CASSTGQILNTEAFF
TRBJ1-6	TRBV18	CASSPIDTNSPLHF
TRBJ2-7	TRBV11-2	CASSARGEQYF
TRBJ1-2	TRBV12-3/TRBV12-4	CASSRRVYGYTF
TRBJ2-1	TRBV19	CASSTPGDEQFF
TRBJ2-7	TRBV7-9	CASSFDRVYEQYF
TRBJ1-1	TRBV4-2	CASSHIQDIMNTEAFF
TRBJ1-4	TRBV29-1	CSVGSREEKLFF
TRBJ1-2	TRBV24-1	CATSDYDRNYGYTF
TRBJ1-6	TRBV19	CASSTGQGGNSPLHF
TRBJ1-1	TRBV2	CASRESGRGSGAFF
TRBJ1-2	TRBV19	CASSIYAAQFNYGYTF